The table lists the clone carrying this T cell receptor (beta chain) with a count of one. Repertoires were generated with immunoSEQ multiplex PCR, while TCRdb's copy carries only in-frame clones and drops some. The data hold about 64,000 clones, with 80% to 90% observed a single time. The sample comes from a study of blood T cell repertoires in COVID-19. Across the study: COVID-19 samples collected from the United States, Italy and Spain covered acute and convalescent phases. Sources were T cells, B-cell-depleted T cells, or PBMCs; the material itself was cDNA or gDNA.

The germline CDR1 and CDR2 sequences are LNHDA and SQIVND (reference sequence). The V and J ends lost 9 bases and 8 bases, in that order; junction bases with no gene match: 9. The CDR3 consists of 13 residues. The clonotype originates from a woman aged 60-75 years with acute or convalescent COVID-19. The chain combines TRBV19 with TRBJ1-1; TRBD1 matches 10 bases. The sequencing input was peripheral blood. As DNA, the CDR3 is TGTGCCAGCGCGGGGACAGGGGATAAAGAAGCTTTCTTT. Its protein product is CASAGTGDKEAFF.